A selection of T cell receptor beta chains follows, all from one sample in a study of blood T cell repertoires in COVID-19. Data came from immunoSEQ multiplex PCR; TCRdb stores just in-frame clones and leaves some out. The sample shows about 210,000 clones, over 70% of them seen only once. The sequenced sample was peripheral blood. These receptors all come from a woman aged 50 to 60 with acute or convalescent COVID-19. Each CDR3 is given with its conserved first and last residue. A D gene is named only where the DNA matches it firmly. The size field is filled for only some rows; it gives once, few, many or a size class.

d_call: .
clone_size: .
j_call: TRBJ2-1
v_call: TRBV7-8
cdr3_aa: CASSNLGWAGRNEQFF
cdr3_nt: TGTGCCAGCAGTAACCTCGGGTGGGCAGGGAGGAATGAGCAGTTCTTC

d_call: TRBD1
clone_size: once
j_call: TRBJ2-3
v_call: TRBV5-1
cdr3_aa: CASSLGTGTDTQYF
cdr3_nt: TGCGCCAGCAGCCTGGGGACAGGGACGGATACGCAGTATTTT

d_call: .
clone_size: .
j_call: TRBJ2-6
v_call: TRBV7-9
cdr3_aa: CASSSRGGTGANVLTF
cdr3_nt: TGTGCCAGCAGCTCCCGAGGGGGAACCGGGGCCAACGTCCTGACTTTC

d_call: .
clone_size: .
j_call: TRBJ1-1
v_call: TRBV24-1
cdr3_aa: CATKDPGLIQGLNTEAFF
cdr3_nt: TGTGCCACCAAGGATCCGGGATTGATACAGGGCCTGAACACTGAAGCTTTCTTT

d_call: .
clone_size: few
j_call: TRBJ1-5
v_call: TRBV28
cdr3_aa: CASRGPLNQPQHF
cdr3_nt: TGTGCCAGCAGGGGGCCCCTCAATCAGCCCCAGCATTTT

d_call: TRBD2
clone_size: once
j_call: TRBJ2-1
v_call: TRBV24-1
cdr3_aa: CATPRGGSERETNEQFF
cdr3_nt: TGTGCCACCCCTCGAGGAGGGAGCGAGCGGGAGACGAATGAGCAGTTCTTC

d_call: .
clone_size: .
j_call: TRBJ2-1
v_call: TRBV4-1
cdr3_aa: CASSPPASSDEQFF
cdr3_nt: TGCGCCAGCAGCCCTCCGGCTAGCAGCGATGAGCAGTTCTTC

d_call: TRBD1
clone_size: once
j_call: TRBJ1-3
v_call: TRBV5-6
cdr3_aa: CASSKIDRETGNTIYF
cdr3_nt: TGTGCCAGCAGCAAGATAGACAGGGAAACTGGAAACACCATATATTTT

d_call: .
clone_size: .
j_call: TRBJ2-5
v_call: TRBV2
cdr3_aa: CASSDVRETQYF
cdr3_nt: TGTGCCAGCAGTGATGTCCGAGAGACCCAGTACTTC

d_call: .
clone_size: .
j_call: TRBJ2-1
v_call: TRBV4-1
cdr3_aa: CASRWTRGDNEQFF
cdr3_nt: TGCGCCAGCAGGTGGACTAGGGGGGATAATGAGCAGTTCTTC

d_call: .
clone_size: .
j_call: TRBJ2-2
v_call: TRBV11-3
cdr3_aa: CASSLDRGFAGELFF
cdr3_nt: TGTGCCAGCAGCTTAGATCGGGGGTTCGCCGGGGAGCTGTTTTTT

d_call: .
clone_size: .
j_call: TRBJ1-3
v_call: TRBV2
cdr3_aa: CASNLDRFSGNTIYF
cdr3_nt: TGTGCCAGCAATTTAGACAGGTTCTCTGGAAACACCATATATTTT

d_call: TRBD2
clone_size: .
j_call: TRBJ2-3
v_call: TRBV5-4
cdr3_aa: CASSFGLAGGPMADTQYF
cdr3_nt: TGTGCCAGCAGCTTCGGACTAGCGGGAGGGCCCATGGCAGATACGCAGTATTTT

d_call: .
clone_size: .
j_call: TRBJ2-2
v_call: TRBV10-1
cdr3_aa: CASSATRTGELFF
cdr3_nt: TGCGCCAGCAGTGCCACCCGGACCGGGGAGCTGTTTTTT

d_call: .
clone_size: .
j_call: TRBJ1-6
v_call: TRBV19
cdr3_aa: CASSRMRVNENSPLHF
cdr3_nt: TGTGCCAGTAGCCGGATGAGGGTGAATGAGAATTCACCCCTCCACTTT

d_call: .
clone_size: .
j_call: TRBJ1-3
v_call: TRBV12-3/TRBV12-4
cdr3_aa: CASSLSAGNTIYF
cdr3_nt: TGTGCCAGCAGTTTAAGCGCTGGAAACACCATATATTTT

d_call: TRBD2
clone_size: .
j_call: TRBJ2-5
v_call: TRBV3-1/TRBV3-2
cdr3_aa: CASSQPGSGSQETQYF
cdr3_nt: TGTGCCAGCAGCCAGCCGGGTAGCGGGAGCCAAGAGACCCAGTACTTC

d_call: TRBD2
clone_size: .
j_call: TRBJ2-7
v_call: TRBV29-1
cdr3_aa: CSVARGAGGSYEQYF
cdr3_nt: TGCAGCGTTGCCCGCGGAGCGGGAGGATCCTACGAGCAGTACTTC

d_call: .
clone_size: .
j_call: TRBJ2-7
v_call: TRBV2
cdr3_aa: CASMPRQGGQYF
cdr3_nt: TGTGCCAGCATGCCGAGGCAGGGAGGGCAGTACTTC

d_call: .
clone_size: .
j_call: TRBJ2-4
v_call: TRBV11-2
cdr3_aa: CASSLGQGSVIQYF
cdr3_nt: TGTGCCAGCAGCTTAGGTCAGGGGAGTGTCATTCAGTACTTC

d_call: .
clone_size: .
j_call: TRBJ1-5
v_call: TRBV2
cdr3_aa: CASSDGEPDQPQHF
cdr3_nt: TGTGCCAGCAGTGATGGGGAGCCAGATCAGCCCCAGCATTTT

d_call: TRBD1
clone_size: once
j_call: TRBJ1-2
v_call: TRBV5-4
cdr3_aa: CASSPGGPGGAYGYTF
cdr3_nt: TGTGCCAGCAGCCCGGGGGGCCCAGGGGGCGCCTATGGCTACACCTTC

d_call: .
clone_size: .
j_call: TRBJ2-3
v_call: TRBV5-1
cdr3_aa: CASSLVTLGADTQYF
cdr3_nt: TGCGCCAGCAGCTTGGTAACTCTAGGGGCAGATACGCAGTATTTT

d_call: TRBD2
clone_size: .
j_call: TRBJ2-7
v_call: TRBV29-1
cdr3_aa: CSVILLAGGFYEQYF
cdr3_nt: TGCAGCGTTATACTGCTAGCGGGAGGTTTCTACGAGCAGTACTTC

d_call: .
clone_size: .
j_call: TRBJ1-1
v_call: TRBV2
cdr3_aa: CASNSGQGNTEAFF
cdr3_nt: TGTGCCAGCAATTCCGGCCAGGGGAACACTGAAGCTTTCTTT

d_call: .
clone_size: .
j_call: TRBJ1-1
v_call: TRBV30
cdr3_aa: CAWSETDTAAEAFF
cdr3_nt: TGTGCCTGGAGCGAAACGGACACCGCCGCTGAAGCTTTCTTT

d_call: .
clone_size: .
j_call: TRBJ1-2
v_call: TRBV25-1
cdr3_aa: CASSDLAGGYGYTF
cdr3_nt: TGTGCCAGCAGTGATTTGGCAGGAGGCTATGGCTACACCTTC

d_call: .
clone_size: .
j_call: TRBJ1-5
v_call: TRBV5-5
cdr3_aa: CASSFFGNQPQHF
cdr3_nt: TGTGCCAGCAGCTTCTTCGGGAATCAGCCCCAGCATTTT

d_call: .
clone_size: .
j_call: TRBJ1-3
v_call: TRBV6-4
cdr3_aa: CASSDGTKTYF
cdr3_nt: TGTGCCAGCAGTGACGGGACAAAGACATATTTT